These T cell receptor beta chains were read from a single sample in a study of blood T cell repertoires in COVID-19. Some clones are missing from TCRdb's copy, which holds only in-frame ones; the method was immunoSEQ multiplex PCR. The table has more than 150,000 clones, around 84% seen once. The specimen was peripheral blood. The receptors stem from a man aged 25-45 years with active or convalescent COVID-19. Both conserved end residues are part of each CDR3. The D gene is left open where the match is weak. Clone size is shown for a subset of rows, as once, few, many or a class of expanded clone.

d_call j_call clone_size v_call cdr3_aa cdr3_nt
- TRBJ2-7 - TRBV6-6 CATRGRMVEGYEQYF TGTGCCACCAGGGGAAGAATGGTTGAGGGCTACGAGCAGTACTTC
TRBD1 TRBJ1-1 - TRBV7-9 CASSLSGGTEAFF TGTGCCAGCAGCTTATCAGGGGGCACTGAAGCTTTCTTT
- TRBJ1-2 - TRBV19 CASRIWRGYTF TGTGCCAGTAGGATCTGGCGGGGCTACACCTTC
TRBD2 TRBJ2-5 once TRBV6-5 CASSMTSGRAETQYF TGTGCCAGCAGCATGACTAGCGGGAGGGCAGAGACCCAGTACTTC
- TRBJ2-3 - TRBV12-3/TRBV12-4 CASSWSRTDTQYF TGTGCCAGCAGTTGGAGCCGCACAGATACGCAGTATTTT
TRBD1 TRBJ1-4 - TRBV5-1 CASSLGETGAQKLFF TGCGCCAGCAGCTTGGGGGAGACAGGGGCTCAAAAACTGTTTTTT
- TRBJ2-7 few TRBV9 CASSVGGGAGHNEQYF TGTGCCAGCAGCGTAGGAGGGGGAGCAGGGCATAACGAGCAGTACTTC
- TRBJ1-6 - TRBV28 CASRDGQSYNSPLHF TGTGCCAGCAGGGACGGACAGAGCTATAATTCACCCCTCCACTTT
TRBD2 TRBJ2-7 - TRBV24-1 CATRRTSGRLGLGEQYF TGTGCCACCAGACGGACTAGCGGGAGGCTCGGTTTGGGTGAGCAGTACTTC
TRBD1 TRBJ2-3 - TRBV6-5 CASRGTGGTDTQYF TGTGCCAGCCGAGGGACAGGGGGAACAGATACGCAGTATTTT
- TRBJ1-2 - TRBV9 CASSVAGQAMVATF TGTGCCAGCAGCGTAGCAGGCCAGGCTATGGTCGCCACCTTC